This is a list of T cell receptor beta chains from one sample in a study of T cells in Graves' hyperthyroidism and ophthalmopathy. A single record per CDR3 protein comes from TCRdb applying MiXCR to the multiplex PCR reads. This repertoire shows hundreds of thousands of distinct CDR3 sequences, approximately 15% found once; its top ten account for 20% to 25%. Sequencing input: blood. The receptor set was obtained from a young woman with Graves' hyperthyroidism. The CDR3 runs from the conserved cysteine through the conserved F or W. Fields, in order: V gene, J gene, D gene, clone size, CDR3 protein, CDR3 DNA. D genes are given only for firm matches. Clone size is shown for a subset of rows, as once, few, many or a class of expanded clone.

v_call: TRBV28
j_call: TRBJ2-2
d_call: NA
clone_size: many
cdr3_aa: CASRRSQVGTGELFF
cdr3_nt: TGTGCCAGCAGGAGGTCCCAGGTAGGGACCGGGGAGCTGTTTTTT

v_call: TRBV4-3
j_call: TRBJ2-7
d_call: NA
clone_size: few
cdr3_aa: CASSQDGRGSREQYF
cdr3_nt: TGCGCCAGCAGCCAAGACGGTCGCGGGTCTCGTGAGCAGTACTTC

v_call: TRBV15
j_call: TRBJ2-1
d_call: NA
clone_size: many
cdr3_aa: CATSRDAVGRKQFF
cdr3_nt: TGTGCCACCAGCAGAGATGCGGTCGGAAGAAAGCAGTTCTTC

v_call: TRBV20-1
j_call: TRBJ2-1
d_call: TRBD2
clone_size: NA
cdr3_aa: CSARPVAGGPIGEQFF
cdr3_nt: TGCAGTGCTAGGCCCGTAGCGGGAGGGCCTATCGGTGAGCAGTTCTTC

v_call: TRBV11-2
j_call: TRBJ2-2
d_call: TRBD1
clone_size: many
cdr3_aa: CASSFTGGSPGELFF
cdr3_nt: TGTGCCAGCAGTTTCACAGGGGGCTCCCCCGGGGAGCTGTTTTTT

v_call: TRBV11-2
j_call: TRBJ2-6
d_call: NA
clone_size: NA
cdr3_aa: CASRTPRSPLSGANVLTF
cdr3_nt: TGTGCCAGTCGGACTCCCCGTTCACCCCTTTCTGGGGCCAACGTCCTGACTTTC

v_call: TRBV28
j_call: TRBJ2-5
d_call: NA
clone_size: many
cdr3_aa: CASSLVQETQYF
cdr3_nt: TGTGCCAGCAGTTTGGTCCAAGAGACCCAGTACTTC

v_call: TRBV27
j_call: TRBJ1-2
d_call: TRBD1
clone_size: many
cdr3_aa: CASRPRWREGAYGYTF
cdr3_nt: TGTGCCAGCAGGCCGAGGTGGCGGGAGGGGGCCTATGGCTACACCTTC

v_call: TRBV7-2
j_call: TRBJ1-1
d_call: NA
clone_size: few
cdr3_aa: CASSLTGMEAFF
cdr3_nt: TGTGCCAGCAGCCTAACAGGGATGGAAGCTTTCTTT

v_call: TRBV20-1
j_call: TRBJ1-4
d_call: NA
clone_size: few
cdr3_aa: CSARVTGGQSEKLFF
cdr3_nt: TGCAGTGCTAGAGTGACCGGGGGACAATCGGAAAAACTGTTTTTT

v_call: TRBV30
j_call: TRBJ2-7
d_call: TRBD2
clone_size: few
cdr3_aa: CAWRLAGRTYEQYF
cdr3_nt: TGTGCCTGGAGACTAGCGGGGAGAACCTACGAGCAGTACTTC

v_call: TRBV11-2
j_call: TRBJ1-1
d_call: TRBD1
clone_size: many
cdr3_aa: CASSLALTGEKAEAFF
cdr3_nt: TGTGCCAGCAGCTTAGCTCTTACAGGGGAGAAGGCTGAAGCTTTCTTT

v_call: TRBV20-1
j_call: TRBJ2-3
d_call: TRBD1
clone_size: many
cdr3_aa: CSASTGVGTDTQYF
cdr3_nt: TGCAGTGCTTCGACAGGGGTGGGCACAGATACGCAGTATTTT

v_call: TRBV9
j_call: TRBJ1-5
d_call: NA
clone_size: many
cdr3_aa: CASSAGQYSNQPQHF
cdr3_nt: TGTGCCAGCAGCGCCGGACAGTATAGCAATCAGCCCCAGCATTTT

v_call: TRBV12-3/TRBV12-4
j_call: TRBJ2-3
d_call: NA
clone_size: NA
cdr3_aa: CASNKRGWRLGREISTDTQYF
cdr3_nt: TGTGCCAGCAATAAACGGGGATGGCGTTTGGGACGGGAGATATCAACAGATACGCAGTATTTT

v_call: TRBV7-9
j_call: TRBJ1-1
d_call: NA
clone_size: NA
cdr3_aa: CASSPVEAFF
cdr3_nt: TGTGCCAGCAGCCCCGTTGAAGCTTTCTTT

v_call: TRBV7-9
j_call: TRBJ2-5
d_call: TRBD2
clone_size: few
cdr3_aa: CASSLRATRGAIQETQYF
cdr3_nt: TGTGCCAGCAGCTTAAGGGCCACGCGGGGGGCGATTCAAGAGACCCAGTACTTC

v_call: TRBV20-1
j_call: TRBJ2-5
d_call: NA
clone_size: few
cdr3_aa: CSAGRSQETQYF
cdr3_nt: TGCAGTGCCGGTCGGTCCCAAGAGACCCAGTACTTC

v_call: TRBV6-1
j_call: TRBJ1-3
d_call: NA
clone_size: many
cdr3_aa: CASSEINPIYF
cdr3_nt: TGTGCCAGCAGTGAAATTAATCCCATATATTTT

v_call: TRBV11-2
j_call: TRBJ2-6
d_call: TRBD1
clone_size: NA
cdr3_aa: CASSFIDRGTGANVLTF
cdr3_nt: TGTGCCAGCAGCTTTATTGACAGGGGGACTGGGGCCAACGTCCTGACTTTC

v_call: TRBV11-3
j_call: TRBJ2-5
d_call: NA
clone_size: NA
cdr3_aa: CASSNPGEETQYF
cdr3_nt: TGTGCCAGCAGCAACCCAGGGGAAGAGACCCAGTACTTC

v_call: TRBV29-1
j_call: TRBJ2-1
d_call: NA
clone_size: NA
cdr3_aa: CSVAGLAVNEQFF
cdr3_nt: TGCAGCGTTGCCGGGTTGGCTGTCAATGAGCAGTTCTTC

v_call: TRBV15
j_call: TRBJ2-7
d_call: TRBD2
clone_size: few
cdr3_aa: CATSRDLGGRGYEQYF
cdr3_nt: TGTGCCACCAGCAGAGATCTTGGCGGGAGGGGCTACGAGCAGTACTTC

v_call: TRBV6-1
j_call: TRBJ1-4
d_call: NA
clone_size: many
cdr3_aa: CASSPRQTNEKLFF
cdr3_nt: TGTGCCAGCAGCCCGCGGCAGACTAATGAAAAACTGTTTTTT

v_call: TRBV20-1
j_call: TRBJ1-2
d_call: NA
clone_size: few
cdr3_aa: CSASTAPGQNYGYTF
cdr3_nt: TGCAGTGCTAGTACAGCGCCAGGGCAAAACTATGGCTACACCTTC

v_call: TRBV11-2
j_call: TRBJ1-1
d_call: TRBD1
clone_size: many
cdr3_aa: CASSLVEDRATEAFF
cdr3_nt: TGTGCCAGCAGCTTAGTTGAGGACAGGGCCACTGAAGCTTTCTTT

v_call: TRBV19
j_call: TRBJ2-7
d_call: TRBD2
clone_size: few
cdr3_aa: CASSQTGTTLSYEQYF
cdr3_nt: TGTGCCAGTAGCCAAACCGGGACTACGCTTTCCTACGAGCAGTACTTC

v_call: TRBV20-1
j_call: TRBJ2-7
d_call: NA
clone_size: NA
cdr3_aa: CSARGASSEQYF
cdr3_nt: TGCAGTGCTAGAGGTGCTAGCAGCGAGCAGTACTTC

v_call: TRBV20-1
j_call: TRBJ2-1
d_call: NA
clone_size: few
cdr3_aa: CSARDNVFSYNEQFF
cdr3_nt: TGCAGTGCTAGAGACAACGTGTTCTCCTACAATGAGCAGTTCTTC

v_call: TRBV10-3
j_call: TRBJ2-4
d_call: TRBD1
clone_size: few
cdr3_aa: CAISDFDRARDIQYF
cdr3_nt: TGTGCCATCAGTGATTTCGACAGGGCTCGGGACATTCAGTACTTC

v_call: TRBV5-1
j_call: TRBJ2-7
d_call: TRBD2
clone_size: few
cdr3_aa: CASSLVSGSSYEQYF
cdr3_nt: TGCGCCAGCAGCTTGGTTAGCGGGAGCTCTTACGAGCAGTACTTC

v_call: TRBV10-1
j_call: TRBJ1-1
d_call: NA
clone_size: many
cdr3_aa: CASSESDSGKAFF
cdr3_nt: TGCGCCAGCAGTGAGTCGGACTCTGGAAAAGCTTTCTTT

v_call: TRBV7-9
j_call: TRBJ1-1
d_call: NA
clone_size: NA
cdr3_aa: CASSPPGAMNTEAFF
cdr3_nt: TGTGCCAGCAGCCCCCCCGGGGCTATGAACACTGAAGCTTTCTTT

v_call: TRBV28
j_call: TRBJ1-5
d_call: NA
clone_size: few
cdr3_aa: CASSESGTGGPQHF
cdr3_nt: TGTGCCAGCAGTGAATCCGGGACCGGCGGGCCCCAGCATTTT

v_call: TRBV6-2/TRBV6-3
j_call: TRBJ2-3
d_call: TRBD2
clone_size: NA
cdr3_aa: CASSYGVGGSDTQYF
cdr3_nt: TGTGCCAGCAGTTACGGGGTGGGAGGGTCAGATACGCAGTATTTT

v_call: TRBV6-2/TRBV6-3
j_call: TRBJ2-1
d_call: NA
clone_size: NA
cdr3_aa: CASSYPGLAALRDREQFF
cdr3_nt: TGTGCCAGCAGTTACCCGGGCTTAGCGGCCCTCAGGGACCGAGAGCAGTTCTTC

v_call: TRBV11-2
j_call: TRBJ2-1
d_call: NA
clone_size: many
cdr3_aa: CASSSDSEQFF
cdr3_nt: TGTGCCAGCAGCTCAGATAGTGAGCAGTTCTTC

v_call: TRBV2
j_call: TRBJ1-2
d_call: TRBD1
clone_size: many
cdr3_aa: CASKEDRVAGYTF
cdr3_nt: TGTGCCAGCAAAGAGGACAGGGTAGCTGGCTACACCTTC

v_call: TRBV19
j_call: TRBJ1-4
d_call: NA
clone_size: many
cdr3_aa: CASSTRIGQGEKLFF
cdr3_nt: TGTGCCAGTAGTACGCGAATAGGACAAGGCGAAAAACTGTTTTTT

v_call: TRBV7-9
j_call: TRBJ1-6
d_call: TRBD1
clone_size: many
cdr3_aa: CASSGRQGDNSPLHF
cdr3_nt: TGTGCCAGCAGCGGACGACAGGGAGATAATTCACCCCTCCACTTT